This entry concerns a single TCR beta chain. Antigen unknown. The cohort excluded patients with autoimmune disease history or systemic immunosuppression. This entry comes from a study of OX40 agonist ivuxolimab in advanced cancers. The wider study: An anti-OX40 (CD134) antibody with agonistic activity, ivuxolimab, was administered to patients.

General study results and limits: In a subset of nonresponders, normalized T-cell clonal expansion was also low. At doses 0.1 to 3.0 mg/kg, CD4+ and CD8+ clones expanded.

Generated by immunoSEQ multiplex PCR, the TCRdb table keeps only in-frame clones and is missing some. The sample has 13,000 or so clones; approximately 78% are singletons. The sample in question was CD4+ or CD8+ T cells sorted from blood, obtained in a trial of the OX40 agonist ivuxolimab. This receptor was identified in an adult with an advanced solid tumor such as melanoma, head and neck, liver or kidney cancer.

DNA of the CDR3: TGTGCCAGCTCACCACGACAGGACAGGAGCTCCTACAATGAGCAGTTCTTC. This sequence encodes CASSPRQDRSSYNEQFF. The rearrangement joins TRBV18 to TRBJ2-1; 7 bases are shared with TRBD1. V lost 1 base to trimming and J lost 0 bases; unmatched junction nucleotides: 6. Germline values: CDR1 KGHSH, CDR2 LQKENI. The CDR3 has 17 amino acids.